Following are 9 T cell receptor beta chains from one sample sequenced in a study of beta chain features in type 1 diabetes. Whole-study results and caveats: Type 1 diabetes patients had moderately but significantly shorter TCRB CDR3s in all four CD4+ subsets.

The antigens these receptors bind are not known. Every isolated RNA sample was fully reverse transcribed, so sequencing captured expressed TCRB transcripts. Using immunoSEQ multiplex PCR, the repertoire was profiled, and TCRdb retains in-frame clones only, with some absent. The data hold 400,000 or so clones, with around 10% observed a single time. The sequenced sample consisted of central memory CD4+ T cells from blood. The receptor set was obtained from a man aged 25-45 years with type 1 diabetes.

CDR3 sequence (DNA): TGTGCCAGCAGCCCGAACAAGAACTACGAGCAGTACTTC. Translating it yields CASSPNKNYEQYF. The chain links TRBV7-9 to TRBJ2-7; D is unclear. This CDR3 contains 13 residues. Germline V gives CDR1 SEHNR, CDR2 FQNEAQ (reference sequence). V was clipped by 5 bases and J by 3 bases, with 11 bases between them.

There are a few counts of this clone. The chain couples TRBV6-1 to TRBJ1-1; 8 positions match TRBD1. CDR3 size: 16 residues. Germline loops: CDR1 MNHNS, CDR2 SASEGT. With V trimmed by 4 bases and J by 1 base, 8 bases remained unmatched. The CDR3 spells CASSGINTGGNTEAFF. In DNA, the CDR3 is TGTGCCAGCAGTGGAATAAATACAGGGGGGAACACTGAAGCTTTCTTT.

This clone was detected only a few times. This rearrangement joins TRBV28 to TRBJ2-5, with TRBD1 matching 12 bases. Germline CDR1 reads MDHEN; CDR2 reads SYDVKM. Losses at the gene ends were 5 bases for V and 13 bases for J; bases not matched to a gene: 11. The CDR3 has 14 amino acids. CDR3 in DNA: TGTGCCAGCAGTCCCGCCGGGACAGGGGGCCACCTGTACTTC. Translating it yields CASSPAGTGGHLYF. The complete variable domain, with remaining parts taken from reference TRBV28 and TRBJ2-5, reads DVKVTQSSRYLVKRTGEKVFLECVQDMDHENMFWYRQDPGLGLRLIYFSYDVKMKEKGDIPEGYSVSREKKERFSLILESASTNQTSMYLCASSPAGTGGHLYFGPGTRLLVL.

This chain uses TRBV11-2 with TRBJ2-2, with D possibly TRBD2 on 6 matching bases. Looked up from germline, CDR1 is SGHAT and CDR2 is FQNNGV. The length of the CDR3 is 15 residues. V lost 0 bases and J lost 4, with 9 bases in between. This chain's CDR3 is CASSLEGLRTGELFF. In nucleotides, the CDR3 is TGTGCCAGCAGCTTAGAAGGACTACGCACCGGGGAGCTGTTTTTT. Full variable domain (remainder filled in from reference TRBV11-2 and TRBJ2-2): EAGVAQSPRYKIIEKRQSVAFWCNPISGHATLYWYQQILGQGPKLLIQFQNNGVVDDSQLPKDRFSAERLKGVDSTLKIQPAKLEDSAVYLCASSLEGLRTGELFFGEGSRLTVL.

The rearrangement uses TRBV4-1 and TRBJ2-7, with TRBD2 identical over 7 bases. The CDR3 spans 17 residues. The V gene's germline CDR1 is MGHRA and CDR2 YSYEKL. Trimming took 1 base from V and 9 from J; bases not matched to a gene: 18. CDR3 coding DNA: TGCGCCAGCAGCCAAGGTTTCCCTCCGGGACTAACCCTGTTGCAGTACTTC. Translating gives CASSQGFPPGLTLLQYF.

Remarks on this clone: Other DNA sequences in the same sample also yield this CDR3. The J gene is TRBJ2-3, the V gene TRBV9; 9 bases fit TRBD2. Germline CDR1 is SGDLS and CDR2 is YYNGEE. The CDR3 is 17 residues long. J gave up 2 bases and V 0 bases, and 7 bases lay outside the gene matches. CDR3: CASSVGLAGGSTDTQYF. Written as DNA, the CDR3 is TGTGCCAGCAGCGTAGGATTGGCGGGAGGGTCCACAGATACGCAGTATTTT.

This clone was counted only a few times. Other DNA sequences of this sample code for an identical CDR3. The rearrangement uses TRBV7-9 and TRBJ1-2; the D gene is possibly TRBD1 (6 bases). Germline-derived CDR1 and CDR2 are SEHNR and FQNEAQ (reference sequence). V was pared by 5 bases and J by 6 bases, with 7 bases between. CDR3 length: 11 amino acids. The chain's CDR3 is CASSRTDGYTF. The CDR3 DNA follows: TGTGCCAGCAGCCGGACAGATGGCTACACCTTC.

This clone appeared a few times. CDR3 sequence (DNA): TGTGCCAGCAGTGACCCGGGGGGCCCGATGAACATTCAGTACTTC. Its protein product is CASSDPGGPMNIQYF. This rearrangement joins TRBV2 to TRBJ2-4, with D perhaps TRBD2 (7 bases). Between the trimmed V and J ends, which lost 3 bases and 7 bases, there was a span of 16 bases. The CDR3 consists of 15 residues. CDR1 and CDR2 from the germline V gene are SNHLY and FYNNEI.

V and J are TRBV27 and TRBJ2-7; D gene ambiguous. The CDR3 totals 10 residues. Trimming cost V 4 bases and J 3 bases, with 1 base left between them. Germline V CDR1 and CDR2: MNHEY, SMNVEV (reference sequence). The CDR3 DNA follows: TGTGCCAGCAGTTACTACGAGCAGTACTTC. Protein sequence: CASSYYEQYF.